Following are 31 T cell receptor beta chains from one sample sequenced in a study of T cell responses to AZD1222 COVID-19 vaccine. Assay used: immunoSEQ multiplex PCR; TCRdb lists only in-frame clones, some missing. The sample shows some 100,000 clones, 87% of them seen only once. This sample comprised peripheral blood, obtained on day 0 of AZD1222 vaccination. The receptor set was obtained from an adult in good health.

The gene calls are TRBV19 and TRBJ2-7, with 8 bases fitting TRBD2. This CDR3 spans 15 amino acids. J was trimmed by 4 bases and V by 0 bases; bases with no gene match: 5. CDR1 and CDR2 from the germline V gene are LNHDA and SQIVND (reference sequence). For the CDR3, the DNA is TGTGCCAGTAGTATAGATATCGGGAGGGGATACGAGCAGTACTTC. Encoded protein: CASSIDIGRGYEQYF. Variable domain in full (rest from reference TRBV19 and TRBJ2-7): DGGITQSPKYLFRKEGQNVTLSCEQNLNHDAMYWYRQDPGQGLRLIYYSQIVNDFQKGDIAEGYSVSREKKESFPLTVTSAQKNPTAFYLCASSIDIGRGYEQYFGPGTRLTVT.

DNA of the CDR3: TGTGCCAGCTCACCTCGACTAGCGGGTGGAGAGACCCAGTACTTC. Its protein is CASSPRLAGGETQYF. This sequence joins TRBV18 and TRBJ2-5, with 10 bases that match TRBD2. The CDR3 consists of 15 residues. Germline CDR1 is KGHSH and CDR2 is LQKENI. V gave up 3 bases and J gave up 4 bases; unmatched junction bases: 5. Drawing the rest from reference TRBV18 and TRBJ2-5, the complete variable domain is NAGVMQNPRHLVRRRGQEARLRCSPMKGHSHVYWYRQLPEEGLKFMVYLQKENIIDESGMPKERFSAEFPKEGPSILRIQQVVRGDSAAYFCASSPRLAGGETQYFGPGTRLLVL.

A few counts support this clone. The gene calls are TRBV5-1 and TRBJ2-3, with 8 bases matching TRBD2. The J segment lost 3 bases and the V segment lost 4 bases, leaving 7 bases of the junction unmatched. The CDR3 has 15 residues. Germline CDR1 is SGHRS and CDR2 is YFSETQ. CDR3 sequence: CASSPLERGTDTQYF. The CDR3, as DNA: TGCGCCAGCAGCCCCTTGGAGCGGGGGACAGATACGCAGTATTTT.

CDR3 region: CASSLMIEAELFF. DNA of the CDR3: TGTGCCAGCAGCCTAATGATTGAAGCGGAGCTGTTTTTT. The V and J genes are TRBV25-1 and TRBJ2-2; D is unresolved. V lost 6 bases and J 10 bases, leaving 15 bases between the germline ends. This CDR3 comprises 13 residues. Germline CDR1 MGHDK, CDR2 SYGVNS.

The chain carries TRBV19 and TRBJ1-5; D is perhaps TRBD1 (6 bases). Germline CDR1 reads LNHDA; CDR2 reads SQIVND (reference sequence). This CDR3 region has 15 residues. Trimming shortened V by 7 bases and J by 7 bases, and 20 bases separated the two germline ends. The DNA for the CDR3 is TGTGCCAGTACTGACCGGGCTAGGGGGGCCCAGCCCCAGCATTTT. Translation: CASTDRARGAQPQHF.

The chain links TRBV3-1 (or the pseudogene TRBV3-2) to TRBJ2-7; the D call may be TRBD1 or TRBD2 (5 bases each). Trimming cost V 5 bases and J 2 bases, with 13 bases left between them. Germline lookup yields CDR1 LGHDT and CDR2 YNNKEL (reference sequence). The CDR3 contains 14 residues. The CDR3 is CASSSGPTAYEQYF. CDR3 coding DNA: TGTGCCAGCAGCTCGGGACCCACGGCCTACGAGCAGTACTTC.

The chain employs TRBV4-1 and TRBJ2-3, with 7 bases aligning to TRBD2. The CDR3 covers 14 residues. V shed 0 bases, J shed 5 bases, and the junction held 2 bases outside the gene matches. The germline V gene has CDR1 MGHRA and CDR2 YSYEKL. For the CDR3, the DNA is TGCGCCAGCAGCCAAGAGGAGCGGGGAGATACGCAGTATTTT. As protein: CASSQEERGDTQYF.

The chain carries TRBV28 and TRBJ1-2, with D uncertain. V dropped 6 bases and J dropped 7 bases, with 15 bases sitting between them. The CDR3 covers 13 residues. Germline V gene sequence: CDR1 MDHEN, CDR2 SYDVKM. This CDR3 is CASSFPWGGGYTF. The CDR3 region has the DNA TGTGCCAGCAGCTTCCCGTGGGGAGGTGGCTACACCTTC.

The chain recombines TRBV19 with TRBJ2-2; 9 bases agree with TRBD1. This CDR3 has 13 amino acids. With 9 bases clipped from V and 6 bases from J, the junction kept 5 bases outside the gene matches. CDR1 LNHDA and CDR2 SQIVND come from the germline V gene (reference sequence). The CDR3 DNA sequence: TGTGCCAGCAAGGGACAGGGAGCCGGGGAGCTGTTTTTT. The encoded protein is CASKGQGAGELFF.

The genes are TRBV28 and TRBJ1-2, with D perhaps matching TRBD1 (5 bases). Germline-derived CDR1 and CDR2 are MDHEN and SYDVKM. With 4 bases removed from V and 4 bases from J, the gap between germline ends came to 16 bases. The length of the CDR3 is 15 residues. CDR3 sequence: CASSSGGEEFYGYTF. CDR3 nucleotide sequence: TGTGCCAGCAGTTCGGGAGGGGAAGAGTTCTATGGCTACACCTTC.

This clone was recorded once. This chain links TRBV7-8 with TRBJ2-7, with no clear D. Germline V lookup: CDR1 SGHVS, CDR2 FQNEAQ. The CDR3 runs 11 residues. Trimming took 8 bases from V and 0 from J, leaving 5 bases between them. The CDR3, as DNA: TGTGCCAGCGGTAGCTCCTACGAGCAGTACTTC. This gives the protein CASGSSYEQYF.

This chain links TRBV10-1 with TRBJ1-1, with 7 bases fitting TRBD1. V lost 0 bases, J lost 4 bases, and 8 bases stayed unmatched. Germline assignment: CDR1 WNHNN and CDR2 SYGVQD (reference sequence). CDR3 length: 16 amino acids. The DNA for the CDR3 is TGCGCCAGCAGTGAGTCGACGGGGAAGGGGGCCACTGAAGCTTTCTTT. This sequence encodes CASSESTGKGATEAFF.

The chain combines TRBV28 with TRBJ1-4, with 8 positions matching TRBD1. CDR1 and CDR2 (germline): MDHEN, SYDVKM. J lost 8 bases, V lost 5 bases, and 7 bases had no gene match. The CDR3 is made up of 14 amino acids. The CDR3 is CASSQGQGKEKLFF. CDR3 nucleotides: TGTGCCAGCAGTCAAGGACAGGGAAAAGAAAAACTGTTTTTT.

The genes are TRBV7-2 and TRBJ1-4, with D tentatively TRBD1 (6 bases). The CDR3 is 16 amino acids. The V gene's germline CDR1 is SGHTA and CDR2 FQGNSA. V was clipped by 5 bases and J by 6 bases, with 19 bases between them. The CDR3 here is CASSPDRGGVDEKLFF. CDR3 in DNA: TGTGCCAGCAGCCCCGACCGAGGGGGGGTGGATGAAAAACTGTTTTTT.

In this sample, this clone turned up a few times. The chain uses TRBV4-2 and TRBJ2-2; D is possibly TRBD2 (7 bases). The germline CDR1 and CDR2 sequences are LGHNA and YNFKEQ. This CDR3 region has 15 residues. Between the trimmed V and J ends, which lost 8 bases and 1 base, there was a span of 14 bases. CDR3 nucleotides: TGTGCCAGCCGGGGAGGGGGGCAGAACACCGGGGAGCTGTTTTTT. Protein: CASRGGGQNTGELFF.

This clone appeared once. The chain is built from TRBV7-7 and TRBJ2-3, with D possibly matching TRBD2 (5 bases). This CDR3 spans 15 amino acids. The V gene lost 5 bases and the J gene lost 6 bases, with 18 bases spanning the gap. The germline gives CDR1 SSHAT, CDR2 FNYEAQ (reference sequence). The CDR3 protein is CASSMGPGVSDTQYF. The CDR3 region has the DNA TGTGCCAGCAGCATGGGCCCCGGGGTCTCGGATACGCAGTATTTT. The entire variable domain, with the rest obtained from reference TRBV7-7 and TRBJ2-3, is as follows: GAGVSQSPRYKVTKRGQDVTLRCDPISSHATLYWYQQALGQGPEFLTYFNYEAQPDKSGLPSDRFSAERPEGSISTLTIQRTEQRDSAMYRCASSMGPGVSDTQYFGPGTRLTVL.

CDR3 bases: TGTGCCAGCTCACCCCGTCGGGACTTACGCACTGAAGCTTTCTTT. Its translation is CASSPRRDLRTEAFF. V is TRBV18 and J is TRBJ1-1, with D possibly TRBD1 on 5 matching bases. Looked up from germline, CDR1 is KGHSH and CDR2 is LQKENI. The CDR3 covers 15 residues. V lost 3 bases and J lost 4, with 15 bases in between.

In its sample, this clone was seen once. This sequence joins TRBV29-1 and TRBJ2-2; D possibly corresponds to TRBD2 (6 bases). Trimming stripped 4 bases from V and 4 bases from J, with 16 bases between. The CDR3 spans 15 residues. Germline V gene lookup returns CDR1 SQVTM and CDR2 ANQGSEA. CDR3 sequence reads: CSVVLGSGVTGELFF. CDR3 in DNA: TGCAGCGTTGTGCTTGGGTCGGGGGTCACCGGGGAGCTGTTTTTT.

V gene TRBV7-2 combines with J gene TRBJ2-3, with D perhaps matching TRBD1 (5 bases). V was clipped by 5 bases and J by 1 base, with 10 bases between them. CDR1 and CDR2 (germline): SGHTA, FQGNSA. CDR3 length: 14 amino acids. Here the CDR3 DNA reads TGTGCCAGCAGCCGGGCACAGGGCACAGATACGCAGTATTTT. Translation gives CASSRAQGTDTQYF.

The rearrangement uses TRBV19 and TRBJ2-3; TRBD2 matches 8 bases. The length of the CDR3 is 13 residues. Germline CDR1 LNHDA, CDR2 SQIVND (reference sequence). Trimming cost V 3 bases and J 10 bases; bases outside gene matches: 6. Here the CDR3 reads CASSIERGLAQYF. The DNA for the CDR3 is TGTGCCAGTAGTATCGAGCGGGGGCTGGCGCAGTATTTT.

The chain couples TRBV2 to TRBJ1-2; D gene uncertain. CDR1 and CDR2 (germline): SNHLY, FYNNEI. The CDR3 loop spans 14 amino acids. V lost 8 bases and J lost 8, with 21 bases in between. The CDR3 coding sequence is TGTGCCAGCCGACCCGGCTATATAAGCGGCGGCTACACCTTC. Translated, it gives CASRPGYISGGYTF.

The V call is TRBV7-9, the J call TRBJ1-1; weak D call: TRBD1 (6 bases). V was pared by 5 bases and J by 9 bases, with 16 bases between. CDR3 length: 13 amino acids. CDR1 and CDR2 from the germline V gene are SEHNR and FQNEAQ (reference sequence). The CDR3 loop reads CASSPQTGEKAFF. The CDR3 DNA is TGTGCCAGCAGCCCCCAGACAGGAGAAAAAGCTTTCTTT.

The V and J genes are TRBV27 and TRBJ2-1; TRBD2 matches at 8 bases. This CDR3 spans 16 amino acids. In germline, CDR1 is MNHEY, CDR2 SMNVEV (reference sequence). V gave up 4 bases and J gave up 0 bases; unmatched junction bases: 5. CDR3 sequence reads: CASSSPAGDSYNEQFF. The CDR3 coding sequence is TGTGCCAGCAGTTCGCCAGCGGGGGACTCCTACAATGAGCAGTTCTTC.

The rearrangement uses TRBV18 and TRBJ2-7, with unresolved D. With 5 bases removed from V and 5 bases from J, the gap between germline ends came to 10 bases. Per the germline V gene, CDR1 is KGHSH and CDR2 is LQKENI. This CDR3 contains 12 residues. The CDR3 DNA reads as TGTGCCAGCTCATTATCGGCCCACGAGCAGTACTTC. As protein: CASSLSAHEQYF.

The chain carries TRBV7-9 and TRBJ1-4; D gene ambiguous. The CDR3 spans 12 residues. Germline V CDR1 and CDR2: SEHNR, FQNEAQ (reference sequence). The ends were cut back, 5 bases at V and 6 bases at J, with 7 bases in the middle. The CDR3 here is CASSGSHEKLFF. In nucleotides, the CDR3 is TGTGCCAGCAGCGGGTCTCATGAAAAACTGTTTTTT.

CDR3 residues: CASRALTGVSPLHF. The CDR3 DNA reads as TGCGCCAGCAGGGCACTCACAGGTGTTTCACCCCTCCACTTT. J is TRBJ1-6 and V is TRBV10-2, with D perhaps matching TRBD1 (5 bases). Germline CDR1 and CDR2: WSHSY and SAAADI. V was cut by 6 bases and J by 9 bases, with 15 bases left in between. This CDR3 region has 14 residues.

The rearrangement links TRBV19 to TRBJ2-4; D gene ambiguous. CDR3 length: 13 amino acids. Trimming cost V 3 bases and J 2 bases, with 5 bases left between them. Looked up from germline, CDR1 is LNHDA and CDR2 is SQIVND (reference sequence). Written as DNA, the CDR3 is TGTGCCAGTAGTATCCCCCCCAAAAACATTCAGTACTTC. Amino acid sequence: CASSIPPKNIQYF.

The CDR3 nucleotides are TGCGCCAGCAGCCAGACACTAGGGACGACAGGGAATTCACCCCTCCACTTT. This sequence encodes CASSQTLGTTGNSPLHF. The chain combines TRBV4-1 with TRBJ1-6, with 7 nucleotides matching TRBD1. This CDR3 region has 17 residues. V shed 3 bases and J 7 bases; nucleotides not matched to a gene: 12. From germline, CDR1 is MGHRA and CDR2 YSYEKL.

Here the CDR3 reads CASSPGGAREAFF. CDR3 nucleotides: TGTGCCAGCTCACCGGGGGGCGCACGGGAAGCTTTCTTT. This chain connects TRBV18 to TRBJ1-1; tentative D call: TRBD1 (6 bases). The V gene lost 3 bases and the J gene lost 8 bases, with 13 bases spanning the gap. Germline V gives CDR1 KGHSH, CDR2 LQKENI. This CDR3 comprises 13 residues.

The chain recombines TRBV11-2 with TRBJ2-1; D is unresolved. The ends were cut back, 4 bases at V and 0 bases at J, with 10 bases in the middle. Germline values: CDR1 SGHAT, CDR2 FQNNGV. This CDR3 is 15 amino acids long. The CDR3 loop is CASSSVVTSYNEQFF. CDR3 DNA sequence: TGTGCCAGCAGCTCTGTCGTGACCTCCTACAATGAGCAGTTCTTC.

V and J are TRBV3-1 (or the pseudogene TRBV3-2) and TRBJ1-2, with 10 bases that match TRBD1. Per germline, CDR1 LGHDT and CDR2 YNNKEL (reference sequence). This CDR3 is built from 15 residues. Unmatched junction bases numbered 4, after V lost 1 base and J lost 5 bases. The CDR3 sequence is CASSQGQGARYGYTF. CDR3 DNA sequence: TGTGCCAGCAGCCAAGGACAGGGGGCGAGATATGGCTACACCTTC.